This entry lists 20 T cell receptor beta chains sequenced from one sample in a study of vaccination effects on CD4 cells after COVID-19. Antigen specificity for these receptors is unknown. Sequencing followed a ViraFEST assay step that expanded antigen-specific CD4+ T cells with viral peptide pools. Culturing for 10 to 11 days preceded CD4+ T cell isolation. The infection with SARS-CoV-2 (confirmed by PCR) occurred in this person between March and December 2020. Sequencing used immunoSEQ multiplex PCR; TCRdb keeps in-frame clones, though not all of them. Of 40,000 to 50,000 clones in the sample, around 74% were seen once. Sequenced material: CD4+ T cells from PBMCs cultured with a peptide pool, taken before COVID-19 vaccination. The receptor set was obtained from a human donor who had a prior SARS-CoV-2 infection.

The gene calls are TRBV4-1 and TRBJ2-1, with a tentative D call TRBD2 (6 bases). The CDR3 totals 13 residues. V was trimmed by 4 bases and J by 6 bases, leaving 10 bases between them. The germline gives CDR1 MGHRA, CDR2 YSYEKL. This CDR3 is CASSPNSGNEQFF. CDR3 DNA sequence: TGCGCCAGCAGCCCGAATAGCGGCAATGAGCAGTTCTTC.

The chain joins TRBV29-1 to TRBJ2-1, with 9 nucleotides matching TRBD2. J was trimmed by 0 bases and V by 7 bases; bases with no gene match: 7. Germline assignment: CDR1 SQVTM and CDR2 ANQGSEA. The length of the CDR3 is 15 residues. Written as DNA, the CDR3 is TGCAGCGCCGCCAGTAGCGGGAGCTCCTACAATGAGCAGTTCTTC. Translated, it gives CSAASSGSSYNEQFF.

The chain combines TRBV7-2 with TRBJ2-3; D ambiguous. The ends were cut back, 2 bases at V and 1 base at J, with 10 bases in the middle. The CDR3 contains 15 residues. Germline assignment: CDR1 SGHTA and CDR2 FQGNSA. The CDR3 DNA reads as TGTGCCAGCAGCTTATTGCGTAGGGGCACAGATACGCAGTATTTT. It encodes CASSLLRRGTDTQYF.

This clone was recorded a few times. The genes are TRBV19 and TRBJ2-5, with TRBD2 as a possible D gene (6 bases). The germline V gene has CDR1 LNHDA and CDR2 SQIVND (reference sequence). Trimming took 7 bases from V and 8 from J, leaving 23 bases between them. This CDR3 region has 15 residues. CDR3 nucleotide sequence: TGTGCCAGTACCCCGGATAGGGAGGCCGGGGGAACCCAGTACTTC. The encoded protein is CASTPDREAGGTQYF.

This clone was picked up one time. The chain carries TRBV5-1 and TRBJ2-5; D remains ambiguous. This CDR3 is 14 amino acids long. V was clipped by 2 bases and J by 3 bases, with 11 bases between them. The germline V gene encodes CDR1 SGHRS and CDR2 YFSETQ. This chain's CDR3 is CASSLGILKETQYF. CDR3 bases: TGCGCCAGCAGCTTAGGGATTCTAAAAGAGACCCAGTACTTC. Based on the CDR3 plus reference TRBV5-1 and TRBJ2-5, the full variable domain is KAGVTQTPRYLIKTRGQQVTLSCSPISGHRSVSWYQQTPGQGLQFLFEYFSETQRNKGNFPGRFSGRQFSNSRSEMNVSTLELGDSALYLCASSLGILKETQYFGPGTRLLVL.

The V gene is TRBV6-5, the J gene TRBJ2-5; unclear D gene. The CDR3 loop spans 12 amino acids. The ends were cut back, 6 bases at V and 4 bases at J, with 9 bases in the middle. CDR1 and CDR2 from the germline V gene are MNHEY and SVGAGI. This CDR3 is CASSHLSETQYF. Written as DNA, the CDR3 is TGTGCCAGCAGCCACCTTTCAGAGACCCAGTACTTC.

This sequence joins TRBV18 and TRBJ2-1; 9 nucleotides agree with TRBD2. The V gene end was trimmed by 1 base and the J gene end by 1 base; junction bases not matched to a gene: 11. Germline lookup yields CDR1 KGHSH and CDR2 LQKENI. The CDR3 spans 19 residues. The CDR3 DNA follows: TGTGCCAGCTCACCACGAGGCGGGAGGGCCGACGGTTCCTACAATGAGCAGTTCTTC. Protein sequence: CASSPRGGRADGSYNEQFF.

The V and J genes are TRBV11-2 and TRBJ2-2; a possible D gene is TRBD2 (5 bases). The V and J ends lost 1 base and 1 base respectively, with 10 bases between them. Germline-derived CDR1 and CDR2 are SGHAT and FQNNGV. The CDR3 loop spans 16 amino acids. In nucleotides, the CDR3 is TGTGCCAGCAGCTTAGTCGGCGGGCTGAACACCGGGGAGCTGTTTTTT. Residues: CASSLVGGLNTGELFF.

The chain combines TRBV6-6 with TRBJ1-1, with TRBD1 as a possible D gene (5 bases). The CDR3 consists of 15 residues. Germline values: CDR1 MNHNY, CDR2 SVGAGI (reference sequence). V lost 4 bases and J lost 5, with 17 bases in between. The CDR3 bases are TGTGCCAGCAGTTCCACAGGTGGGGGTCGAACTGAAGCTTTCTTT. Translation gives CASSSTGGGRTEAFF.

The V gene is TRBV3-1 (or the pseudogene TRBV3-2), the J gene TRBJ2-1, with 11 bases that match TRBD1. The V and J ends lost 1 base and 7 bases, in that order; junction bases with no gene match: 3. The V gene's germline CDR1 is LGHDT and CDR2 YNNKEL (reference sequence). The CDR3 has 15 amino acids. The CDR3 nucleotides are TGTGCCAGCAGCCAAGGGGGACAGGGGGTTAATGAGCAGTTCTTC. It specifies CASSQGGQGVNEQFF.

The chain carries TRBV27 and TRBJ2-7; 7 nucleotides line up with TRBD1. V lost 0 bases and J lost 2; bases outside the gene matches: 4. Germline V CDR1 and CDR2: MNHEY, SMNVEV (reference sequence). The CDR3 extends over 15 amino acids. Written as DNA, the CDR3 is TGTGCCAGCAGTTTATCGTACAGGGGTCCCTACGAGCAGTACTTC. Protein product: CASSLSYRGPYEQYF.

The J gene is TRBJ2-1, the V gene TRBV19, with D tentatively TRBD1 or TRBD2 (5 bases each). This CDR3 has 12 residues. Germline V lookup: CDR1 LNHDA, CDR2 SQIVND (reference sequence). Trimming took 6 bases from V and 9 from J, leaving 12 bases between them. The chain's CDR3 is CASRRGAGEQFF. CDR3 sequence (DNA): TGTGCCAGTAGGAGAGGGGCAGGTGAGCAGTTCTTC. The variable domain in full, with the rest retrieved from reference TRBV19 and TRBJ2-1, is DGGITQSPKYLFRKEGQNVTLSCEQNLNHDAMYWYRQDPGQGLRLIYYSQIVNDFQKGDIAEGYSVSREKKESFPLTVTSAQKNPTAFYLCASRRGAGEQFFGPGTRLTVL.

The J gene is TRBJ1-1, the V gene TRBV7-8; D unclear. This CDR3 is 14 amino acids long. V shed 1 base and J shed 2 bases, with 8 bases lying between them. CDR1 and CDR2 (germline): SGHVS, FQNEAQ. The chain's CDR3 is CASSLGEVNTEAFF. CDR3 nucleotide sequence: TGTGCCAGCAGCTTAGGGGAGGTAAACACTGAAGCTTTCTTT.

In the case of this clone: Mismatch with germline at one junction end may stem from a read error. The chain has TRBV7-6 and TRBJ2-6, with D possibly matching TRBD2 (5 bases). The germline CDR1 and CDR2 sequences are SGHVS and FNYEAQ. There are 18 residues in the CDR3. Here the CDR3 reads CASSLAPAGLSGANVLTF. In DNA, the CDR3 is TGTGCCAGCAGCCTAGCCCCGGCGGGTCTCTCTGGGGCCAACGTCCTGACTTTC.

V is TRBV7-7 and J is TRBJ2-4, with D unclear. This CDR3 is 13 amino acids long. Germline values: CDR1 SSHAT, CDR2 FNYEAQ (reference sequence). The CDR3, as DNA: TGTGACGAAATCGGAGAAGCCAAAAACATTCAGTACTTC. It specifies CDEIGEAKNIQYF.

The chain has TRBV6-5 and TRBJ1-2; possible D gene TRBD1, 6 bases. The V gene lost 0 bases and the J gene lost 4 bases, with 9 bases spanning the gap. Germline V CDR1 and CDR2: MNHEY, SVGAGI. This CDR3 has 14 residues. This CDR3 reads CASSYSRGGYGYTF. In nucleotides, the CDR3 is TGTGCCAGCAGTTACTCCAGGGGCGGCTATGGCTACACCTTC.

The sample holds a few counts of this clone. The chain carries TRBV7-9 and TRBJ2-1, with a tentative D call TRBD2 (5 bases). This CDR3 contains 17 residues. CDR1 and CDR2 from the germline V gene are SEHNR and FQNEAQ (reference sequence). Trimming removed 5 bases from V and 1 base from J, with 18 bases in between. CDR3 residues: CASSPAPGSGSYNEQFF. For the CDR3, the DNA is TGTGCCAGCAGCCCTGCTCCAGGCAGCGGTTCCTACAATGAGCAGTTCTTC.

CDR3 DNA sequence: TGTGCCAGCAGCTTCAGTGGGGTCTACAATGAGCAGTTCTTC. It yields the protein CASSFSGVYNEQFF. The chain uses TRBV11-3 and TRBJ2-1; D is uncertain. Trimming left V 3 bases short and J 3 bases short, with 9 bases between. The CDR3 loop spans 14 amino acids. Per germline, CDR1 SGHNT and CDR2 YENEEA.

This clone occurred once. The J gene is TRBJ1-3, the V gene TRBV7-9; D is unclear. Trimming took off 2 bases at V and 11 bases at J, with 13 bases between the two ends. The CDR3 has 13 amino acids. Looked up from germline, CDR1 is SEHNR and CDR2 is FQNEAQ (reference sequence). CDR3 amino acids: CASSLLAPSAIYF. The CDR3 DNA follows: TGTGCCAGCAGCTTATTAGCCCCAAGCGCCATATATTTT.

The CDR3, as DNA: TGTGCCAGCAGCTCTTACACAGATACGCAGTATTTT. Protein sequence: CASSSYTDTQYF. This sequence joins TRBV5-6 and TRBJ2-3; D gene uncertain. Germline CDR1 and CDR2: SGHDT and YYEEEE. This CDR3 is 12 amino acids long. The ends were cut back, 3 bases at V and 2 bases at J, with 4 bases in the middle. Complete variable domain (other parts from reference TRBV5-6 and TRBJ2-3): DAGVTQSPTHLIKTRGQQVTLRCSPKSGHDTVSWYQQALGQGPQFIFQYYEEEERQRGNFPDRFSGHQFPNYSSELNVNALLLGDSALYLCASSSYTDTQYFGPGTRLTVL.